The 5 T cell receptor beta chains in this list originate from one sample, sequenced in a study of cytomegalovirus exposure and HLA in healthy donors. The PCR ran on 60 Vbeta and 13 Jbeta primers. Clones were sequenced by immunoSEQ multiplex PCR, and TCRdb holds only the in-frame ones, with some missing. In the table there are 100,000 to 150,000 clones, 77% of which are singletons. Sample: PBMCs. The receptors were sampled from a male donor in good health and CMV-seropositive.

This clone occurred a few times. This chain connects TRBV7-9 to TRBJ2-1; maybe TRBD2 (5 bases). V was cut by 1 base and J by 8 bases, with 9 bases left in between. The length of the CDR3 is 13 residues. Germline-derived CDR1 and CDR2 are SEHNR and FQNEAQ (reference sequence). The DNA for the CDR3 is TGTGCCAGCAGCTTAGACGGGGTGCATGAGCAGTTCTTC. It codes for CASSLDGVHEQFF.

Comments on this clone: In the same sample, other DNA sequences code for this CDR3. This rearrangement joins TRBV6-1 to TRBJ2-3, with 12 nucleotides matching TRBD2. Per germline, CDR1 MNHNS and CDR2 SASEGT. V was clipped by 4 bases and J by 6 bases; unmatched bases: 5. The length of the CDR3 is 15 residues. The DNA of the CDR3 is TGTGCCAGCAGTGGGCTAGCGGGGGGGCCCGATACGCAGTATTTT. Its translation: CASSGLAGGPDTQYF.

This clone was observed a few times. This chain connects TRBV15 to TRBJ2-7; 9 nucleotides agree with TRBD1. CDR3 length: 15 residues. Germline trimming cut 4 bases from V and 2 bases from J; bases unmatched to any gene: 6. CDR1 and CDR2 (germline): LNHNV, YYDKDF (reference sequence). The CDR3 is CATSTRQGVPYEQYF. CDR3 bases: TGTGCCACCAGCACCAGACAGGGGGTCCCCTACGAGCAGTACTTC.

Here the CDR3 reads CASSVGGQYNQPQHF. The CDR3 DNA is TGTGCCAGCAGCGTAGGGGGACAGTACAATCAGCCCCAGCATTTT. The rearrangement uses TRBV9 and TRBJ1-5; 7 nucleotides line up with TRBD1. In germline, CDR1 is SGDLS, CDR2 YYNGEE. Trimming took 0 bases from V and 3 from J; bases not matched to a gene: 3. CDR3 length equals 15 residues.

This clone was seen just once. V and J are TRBV5-5 and TRBJ1-5; no firm D call. There are 16 residues in the CDR3. CDR1 is SGHKS and CDR2 is YYEKEE in the germline V gene (reference sequence). Trimming took off 5 bases at V and 0 bases at J, with 15 bases between the two ends. The chain's CDR3 is CASRAHPNHSNQPQHF. The CDR3, as DNA: TGTGCCAGCAGGGCCCATCCGAATCATAGCAATCAGCCCCAGCATTTT.